Following are 18 T cell receptor beta chains from one sample sequenced in a study of cytomegalovirus exposure and HLA in healthy donors. The primer mix had 60 Vbeta and 13 Jbeta primers. Assay: immunoSEQ multiplex PCR; the TCRdb copy retains only in-frame clones and omits some. The sample contains just under 250,000 clones, 82% of which appear only once. Material: PBMCs. The receptors were gathered from a middle-aged woman in good health and CMV-seropositive.

This CDR3 reads CASRQDRLSATEAFF. The CDR3 nucleotides are TGTGCCAGCAGGCAGGACAGGTTATCGGCTACTGAAGCTTTCTTT. V and J are TRBV7-2 and TRBJ1-1, with 7 bases aligning to TRBD1. This CDR3 spans 15 amino acids. V gave up 6 bases and J gave up 5 bases; unmatched junction bases: 12. Germline V gene sequence: CDR1 SGHTA, CDR2 FQGNSA.

The chain employs TRBV7-3 and TRBJ2-5; TRBD2 matches 14 bases. Germline values: CDR1 SGHTA, CDR2 FQGTGA. V gave up 2 bases and J gave up 3 bases; unmatched junction bases: 5. This CDR3 has 17 amino acids. The CDR3 region is CASSLGLAGGWEETQYF. The CDR3 DNA sequence: TGTGCCAGCAGCTTAGGACTAGCGGGGGGTTGGGAAGAGACCCAGTACTTC.

This chain links TRBV5-4 with TRBJ1-3; D remains ambiguous. V lost 1 base, J lost 2 bases, and 4 bases lay in between. CDR1 is SGHNT and CDR2 is YYREEE in the germline V gene (reference sequence). The CDR3 spans 13 residues. CDR3 amino acids: CASSLSTGNTIYF. DNA of the CDR3: TGTGCCAGCAGCTTGTCCACTGGAAACACCATATATTTT.

CDR3 sequence (DNA): TGTGCCAGCAGCTTACTAGCGGGGGGCACAGATACGCAGTATTTT. Translating it yields CASSLLAGGTDTQYF. V and J are TRBV7-2 and TRBJ2-3; 10 bases fit TRBD2. Losses at the gene ends were 2 bases for V and 1 base for J; bases not matched to a gene: 0. The germline V gene has CDR1 SGHTA and CDR2 FQGNSA. The CDR3 is 15 residues long.

CDR3 coding DNA: TGTGCCAGTAGTGGCGGGAGGGGGGCGGGTGAAAAACTGTTTTTT. Amino acids: CASSGGRGAGEKLFF. The chain combines TRBV19 with TRBJ1-4; possible D gene TRBD1, 6 bases. CDR1 LNHDA and CDR2 SQIVND come from the germline V gene (reference sequence). V was trimmed by 5 bases and J by 7 bases, leaving 17 bases between them. The CDR3 covers 15 residues.

CDR3 sequence reads: CASSSGLQETQYF. In DNA, the CDR3 is TGTGCCAGCAGCTCGGGACTACAGGAGACCCAGTACTTC. This chain uses TRBV14 with TRBJ2-5; 7 nucleotides match TRBD2. The CDR3 totals 13 residues. The V and J ends lost 5 bases and 5 bases, in that order; junction bases with no gene match: 5. Germline V gives CDR1 SGHDN, CDR2 FVKESK.

The CDR3 is CASSLAGTARGNTIYF. CDR3 sequence (DNA): TGCGCCAGCAGCTTGGCCGGGACAGCCCGAGGAAACACCATATATTTT. The rearrangement joins TRBV5-1 to TRBJ1-3, with TRBD1 identical over 7 bases. CDR3 length: 16 residues. V dropped 0 bases and J dropped 4; count of bases not matched to a gene: 7. Germline lookup yields CDR1 SGHRS and CDR2 YFSETQ.

This chain uses TRBV4-1 with TRBJ2-1; TRBD1 matches at 9 bases. The CDR3 is made up of 13 amino acids. Germline assignment: CDR1 MGHRA and CDR2 YSYEKL. V shed 4 bases and J 12 bases; nucleotides not matched to a gene: 7. CDR3 in amino acids: CASSLRDRERQFF. DNA for the CDR3: TGCGCCAGCAGCCTCCGGGACAGGGAAAGGCAGTTCTTC.

In this sample, this clone turned up once. This sequence joins TRBV27 and TRBJ1-4, with TRBD1 identical over 7 bases. CDR3 size: 16 residues. With 3 bases clipped from V and 6 bases from J, the junction kept 10 bases outside the gene matches. Per germline, CDR1 MNHEY and CDR2 SMNVEV (reference sequence). The CDR3 DNA is TGTGCCAGCAGTTTTGGAACCGGGACAGCTTATGAAAAACTGTTTTTT. Translation gives CASSFGTGTAYEKLFF.

V gene TRBV19 combines with J gene TRBJ1-4, with D possibly being TRBD1 (6 bases). The CDR3 runs to 15 residues. The V gene's germline CDR1 is LNHDA and CDR2 SQIVND (reference sequence). V was trimmed by 6 bases and J by 8 bases, leaving 19 bases between them. The CDR3 bases are TGTGCCAGTAGAAAAAGGCGGGGGCTGGGAGAAAAACTGTTTTTT. Translating gives CASRKRRGLGEKLFF.

This clone is a singleton in its sample. The chain recombines TRBV11-2 with TRBJ2-3; TRBD2 agrees at 10 bases. The CDR3 has 16 amino acids. V was clipped by 1 base and J by 7 bases; unmatched bases: 8. CDR1 is SGHAT and CDR2 is FQNNGV in the germline V gene. CDR3 DNA sequence: TGTGCCAGCAGCTTAGGCCCTAGCGGGAGTCAAAATACGCAGTATTTT. Its translation: CASSLGPSGSQNTQYF. Full variable domain (outside the CDR3, taken from reference TRBV11-2 and TRBJ2-3): EAGVAQSPRYKIIEKRQSVAFWCNPISGHATLYWYQQILGQGPKLLIQFQNNGVVDDSQLPKDRFSAERLKGVDSTLKIQPAKLEDSAVYLCASSLGPSGSQNTQYFGPGTRLTVL.

This clone was seen only once. The rearrangement joins TRBV7-2 to TRBJ2-3, with 12 bases lining up with TRBD2. The CDR3 sequence is 19 residues long. V lost 2 bases and J lost 3; bases outside the gene matches: 12. CDR1 SGHTA and CDR2 FQGNSA come from the germline V gene. This chain's CDR3 is CASSLLAGGPVVITDTQYF. The CDR3 DNA sequence: TGTGCCAGCAGCTTACTAGCGGGAGGGCCGGTGGTAATTACAGATACGCAGTATTTT.

The chain recombines TRBV7-2 with TRBJ2-7, with D possibly being TRBD2 (6 bases). This CDR3 has 15 residues. V lost 1 base, J lost 0 bases, and 10 bases lay in between. CDR1 and CDR2 (germline): SGHTA, FQGNSA. The CDR3 protein is CASSLVGGSSYEQYF. CDR3 DNA sequence: TGTGCCAGCAGCTTAGTCGGGGGTAGCTCCTACGAGCAGTACTTC.

CDR3 amino acids: CAGQTGGRGNTIYF. CDR3 nucleotides: TGTGCCGGACAAACAGGGGGCAGAGGAAACACCATATATTTT. The rearrangement uses TRBV7-9 and TRBJ1-3; 9 bases are shared with TRBD1. Germline assignment: CDR1 SEHNR and CDR2 FQNEAQ (reference sequence). CDR3 length equals 14 residues. J gave up 4 bases and V 11 bases, and 9 bases lay outside the gene matches.

This clone was recorded once. CDR3 in DNA: TGTGCCAGCAGCTCTATAGCGGGAGCCACAGATACGCAGTATTTT. Encoded protein: CASSSIAGATDTQYF. The genes are TRBV7-9 and TRBJ2-3; 9 nucleotides line up with TRBD2. With 4 bases clipped from V and 2 bases from J, the junction kept 4 bases outside the gene matches. The CDR3 covers 15 residues. Germline V lookup: CDR1 SEHNR, CDR2 FQNEAQ (reference sequence).

A word on this clone: Distinct nucleotide sequences in the sample also encode this CDR3. The CDR3 DNA follows: TGTGCCAGCAGCTTGGGACTAGCGGGGGGGACCGGGGAGCTGTTTTTT. Translated, it gives CASSLGLAGGTGELFF. The genes are TRBV7-3 and TRBJ2-2; 16 bases match TRBD2. The CDR3 sequence is 16 residues long. Germline lookup yields CDR1 SGHTA and CDR2 FQGTGA. Trimming cost V 3 bases and J 5 bases; bases outside gene matches: 0.

The table lists this clone with a few counts. The chain combines TRBV5-8 with TRBJ1-6; a possible D gene is TRBD1 (5 bases). The CDR3 length is 14 residues. Germline assignment: CDR1 SGHTS and CDR2 YDEGEE. Trimming removed 4 bases at V and 5 bases at J, with 10 bases between. The CDR3: CASSRQGHNSPLHF. The CDR3 coding sequence is TGTGCCAGCAGCCGCCAGGGCCATAATTCACCCCTCCACTTT. Looking up the rest from reference TRBV5-8 and TRBJ1-6 gives the full variable domain: EAGVTQSPTHLIKTRGQQATLRCSPISGHTSVYWYQQALGLGLQFLLWYDEGEERNRGNFPPRFSGRQFPNYSSELNVNALELEDSALYLCASSRQGHNSPLHFGNGTRLTVT.

This rearrangement joins TRBV4-3 to TRBJ2-1; 7 bases are a match to TRBD2. J was trimmed by 9 bases and V by 0 bases; bases with no gene match: 11. This CDR3 region has 16 residues. Looked up from germline, CDR1 is LGHNA and CDR2 is YSLEER. The CDR3 DNA is TGCGCCAGCAGCCAAGATTTAAGGACTAGTTTCGGTGAGCAGTTCTTC. Its translation: CASSQDLRTSFGEQFF.